This is a list of T cell receptor beta chains from one sample in a study of T cells in Graves' hyperthyroidism and ophthalmopathy. TCRdb itself ran the multiplex PCR reads through MiXCR, one entry per CDR3 protein. The sample consists of about 530,000 distinct CDR3 sequences, about 15% of them appearing once. Sequencing input: blood. These receptor sequences come from a woman between 18 and 30 years old with Graves' ophthalmopathy. The CDR3 runs from the conserved cysteine through the conserved F or W. Some rows have no size entry. The others give once, few or many, or a class for an expanded clone.

V gene: TRBV4-1
clone size: few
J gene: TRBJ2-1
CDR3 protein: CASSRNLGGSYNEQFF

V gene: TRBV6-5
clone size: many
J gene: TRBJ1-1
CDR3 protein: CASSYSSRANTEAFF

V gene: TRBV10-3
clone size: .
J gene: TRBJ1-1
CDR3 protein: CAISEEAGGGPMNTEAFF

V gene: TRBV3-1
clone size: .
J gene: TRBJ2-3
CDR3 protein: CASSPDRGSNTQYF

V gene: TRBV5-1
clone size: .
J gene: TRBJ2-7
CDR3 protein: CASSRSGSLAGVTYEQYF

V gene: TRBV9
clone size: few
J gene: TRBJ1-6
CDR3 protein: CASSVGAWAQNSPLHF

V gene: TRBV7-2
clone size: many
J gene: TRBJ1-1
CDR3 protein: CASSSRGTGNTEAFF

V gene: TRBV11-2
clone size: many
J gene: TRBJ1-1
CDR3 protein: CASSLDPGRTEAFF

V gene: TRBV10-3
clone size: many
J gene: TRBJ1-6
CDR3 protein: CAISTDSDSPLHF

V gene: TRBV7-8
clone size: few
J gene: TRBJ2-1
CDR3 protein: CASSLQRESDNEQFF

V gene: TRBV9
clone size: .
J gene: TRBJ1-3
CDR3 protein: CASSVGGGSGNTIYF

V gene: TRBV20-1
clone size: .
J gene: TRBJ1-1
CDR3 protein: CSASRAPGNTEAFF

V gene: TRBV4-3
clone size: few
J gene: TRBJ2-1
CDR3 protein: CASSDVTSHLTSYNEQFF

V gene: TRBV5-1
clone size: .
J gene: TRBJ1-2
CDR3 protein: CASSKGTGGIDGYTF

V gene: TRBV28
clone size: many
J gene: TRBJ1-1
CDR3 protein: CASSFPRLGQGVSEAFF

V gene: TRBV6-2/TRBV6-3
clone size: many
J gene: TRBJ2-1
CDR3 protein: CASRRTSGRWEQFF

V gene: TRBV20-1
clone size: .
J gene: TRBJ2-7
CDR3 protein: CSARWQGKAYEQYF

V gene: TRBV7-2
clone size: many
J gene: TRBJ2-2
CDR3 protein: CASSLLTTTRNTGELFF

V gene: TRBV4-1
clone size: .
J gene: TRBJ2-7
CDR3 protein: CASSHKEHFYEQYF

V gene: TRBV20-1
clone size: many
J gene: TRBJ2-7
CDR3 protein: CSASRRAQGRNEQYF

V gene: TRBV3-1
clone size: few
J gene: TRBJ2-2
CDR3 protein: CASSQERRLWTGELFF

V gene: TRBV3-1
clone size: many
J gene: TRBJ1-1
CDR3 protein: CASSQASTEAFF

V gene: TRBV7-2
clone size: .
J gene: TRBJ1-2
CDR3 protein: CASSSTGGSHYGYTF

V gene: TRBV6-1
clone size: .
J gene: TRBJ1-2
CDR3 protein: CASSPNPRSDYGYTF

V gene: TRBV2
clone size: many
J gene: TRBJ1-1
CDR3 protein: CASSQDRRMGDTEAFF

V gene: TRBV27
clone size: .
J gene: TRBJ1-2
CDR3 protein: CASSRTGTGYDYGYTF

V gene: TRBV6-1
clone size: .
J gene: TRBJ2-1
CDR3 protein: CASEVSAGGFYNEQFF

V gene: TRBV3-1
clone size: many
J gene: TRBJ1-4
CDR3 protein: CASSQDSGEKLFF

V gene: TRBV5-1
clone size: many
J gene: TRBJ2-7
CDR3 protein: CTSSTPGQIEQYF

V gene: TRBV4-3
clone size: .
J gene: TRBJ1-1
CDR3 protein: CASSQDKGGTEAFF

V gene: TRBV4-3
clone size: .
J gene: TRBJ1-4
CDR3 protein: CASSQPGQGAEGLNEKLFF

V gene: TRBV7-6
clone size: .
J gene: TRBJ1-6
CDR3 protein: CASSLVGPLENSPLHF

V gene: TRBV7-9
clone size: .
J gene: TRBJ1-2
CDR3 protein: CASSQKTARTNYGYTF

V gene: TRBV28
clone size: .
J gene: TRBJ2-7
CDR3 protein: CASRNPDRTYEQYF

V gene: TRBV28
clone size: many
J gene: TRBJ2-1
CDR3 protein: CASLPEGSSYNEQFF

V gene: TRBV6-2/TRBV6-3
clone size: .
J gene: TRBJ1-1
CDR3 protein: CASSYGAVLGIPNMNTEAFF

V gene: TRBV20-1
clone size: .
J gene: TRBJ1-1
CDR3 protein: CSARDRQHNLNTEAFF

V gene: TRBV27
clone size: .
J gene: TRBJ2-2
CDR3 protein: CASSNRQGHPAGELFF

V gene: TRBV12-3/TRBV12-4
clone size: many
J gene: TRBJ1-1
CDR3 protein: CASNFRGVNTEAFF

V gene: TRBV7-6
clone size: few
J gene: TRBJ2-1
CDR3 protein: CASSLGGGGPSYNEQFF

V gene: TRBV3-1
clone size: many
J gene: TRBJ2-7
CDR3 protein: CASSQGHPNEQYF

V gene: TRBV7-8
clone size: many
J gene: TRBJ2-5
CDR3 protein: CASSLIRETQYF

V gene: TRBV11-2
clone size: many
J gene: TRBJ2-3
CDR3 protein: CASSLSWLAGGSTDTQYF

V gene: TRBV11-2
clone size: many
J gene: TRBJ2-7
CDR3 protein: CASSLGAGLSYEQYF

V gene: TRBV5-1
clone size: .
J gene: TRBJ2-1
CDR3 protein: CASSLTKPTSNEQFF

V gene: TRBV6-2/TRBV6-3
clone size: .
J gene: TRBJ2-1
CDR3 protein: CASSYGWSSGSPFF

V gene: TRBV13
clone size: .
J gene: TRBJ2-4
CDR3 protein: CASSLVLSRDRPNIQYF